This T cell receptor beta chain was identified during a study of T cell repertoires in cytomegalovirus infection. Study outcomes and limitations: Individuals carrying CMV plus the relevant HLA were identified by cumulative frequency of public TCR beta families. In two of eight donors, the top clonotype was HLA-C-restricted CMV-specific.

CDR1 SGHVS and CDR2 FNYEAQ come from the germline V gene. Trimming at V came to 6 bases and at J to 6 bases, leaving 7 bases not matched to a gene. The CDR3 sequence is 15 residues long. TCRdb redid the calling of the reads with MiXCR, one entry per CDR3 protein. The sample yields nearly 650,000 distinct CDR3 sequences, roughly 26% seen once. There are many counts of this clonotype. As yet, its antigen is unknown. The chain recombines TRBV7-6 with TRBJ2-2; 10 bases are shared with TRBD2. This receptor was obtained from a human donor in good health (CMV status not recorded). Some clones in this sample may be carry-over from other donors' samples. Sequencing was performed on CD8+ T cells from PBMCs. This CDR3 is CASSIAGGIAGELFF. The CDR3 nucleotides are TGTGCCAGCAGTATAGCGGGGGGTATCGCCGGGGAGCTGTTTTTT.